Detailed here is one T cell receptor (beta chain). Noted time point: pre-sensitization, week 0. The sample's treatment: therapeutic diphenylcyclopropenone sensitization with weekly scalp DPC. The germline CDR1 and CDR2 sequences are SQVTM and ANQGSEA. The CDR3 contains 13 residues. Losses at the gene ends were 6 bases for V and 2 bases for J; bases not matched to a gene: 4. These data are taken from a study of human T cells and chemical hapten exposure. In the library, unique molecular identifiers were attached to individual cDNA molecules. One entry per CDR3 protein results from TCRdb running MiXCR on the RACE reads. Of 250,000 or so distinct CDR3 sequences listed, roughly 7.4% are singletons.

The TCR was taken from a young man with alopecia areata. Some clones in this sample may be carry-over from other donors' samples. The specimen comprised whole blood, sampled in connection with sensitization to the hapten diphenylcyclopropenone (DPC). The chain recombines TRBV29-1 with TRBJ1-2, with 9 bases matching TRBD1. This chain's CDR3 is CSVETGGNYGYTF. The DNA for the CDR3 is TGCAGCGTCGAAACAGGGGGCAACTATGGCTACACCTTC.